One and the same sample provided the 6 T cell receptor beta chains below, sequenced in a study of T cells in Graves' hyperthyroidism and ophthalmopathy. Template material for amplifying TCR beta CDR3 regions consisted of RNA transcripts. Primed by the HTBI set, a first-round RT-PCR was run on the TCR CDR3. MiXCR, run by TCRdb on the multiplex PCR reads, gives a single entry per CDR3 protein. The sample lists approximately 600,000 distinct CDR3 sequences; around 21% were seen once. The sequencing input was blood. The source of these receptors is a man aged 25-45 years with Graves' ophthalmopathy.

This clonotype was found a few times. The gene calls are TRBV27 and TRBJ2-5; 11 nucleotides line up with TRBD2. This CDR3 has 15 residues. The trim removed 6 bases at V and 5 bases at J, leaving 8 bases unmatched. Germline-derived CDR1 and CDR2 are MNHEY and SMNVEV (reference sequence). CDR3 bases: TGTGCCAGCAGCCGGGGACTAGCGGACCGGGAGACCCAGTACTTC. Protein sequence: CASSRGLADRETQYF.

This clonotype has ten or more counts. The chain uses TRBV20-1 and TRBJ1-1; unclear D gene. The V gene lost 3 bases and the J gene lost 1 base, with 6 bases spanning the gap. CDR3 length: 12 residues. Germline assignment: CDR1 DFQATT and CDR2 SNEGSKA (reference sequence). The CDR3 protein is CSARAGNTEAFF. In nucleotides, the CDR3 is TGCAGTGCTAGGGCAGGGAACACTGAAGCTTTCTTT.

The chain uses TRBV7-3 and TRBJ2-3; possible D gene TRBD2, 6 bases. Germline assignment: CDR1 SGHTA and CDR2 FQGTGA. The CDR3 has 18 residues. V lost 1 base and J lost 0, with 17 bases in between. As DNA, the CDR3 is TGTGCCAGCAGCTTAAGGGCGGGACTTGGGAGGAGCACAGATACGCAGTATTTT. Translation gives CASSLRAGLGRSTDTQYF. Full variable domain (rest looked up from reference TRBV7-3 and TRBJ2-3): GAGVSQTPSNKVTEKGKYVELRCDPISGHTALYWYRQSLGQGPEFLIYFQGTGAADDSGLPNDRFFAVRPEGSVSTLKIQRTERGDSAVYLCASSLRAGLGRSTDTQYFGPGTRLTVL.

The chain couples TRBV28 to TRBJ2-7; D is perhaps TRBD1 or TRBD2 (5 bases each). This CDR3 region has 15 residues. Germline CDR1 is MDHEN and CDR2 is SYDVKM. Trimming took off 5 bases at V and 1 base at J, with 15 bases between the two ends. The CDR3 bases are TGTGCCAGCAGTCGTGTGGGGGATCCATCCTACGAGCAGTACTTC. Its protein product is CASSRVGDPSYEQYF.

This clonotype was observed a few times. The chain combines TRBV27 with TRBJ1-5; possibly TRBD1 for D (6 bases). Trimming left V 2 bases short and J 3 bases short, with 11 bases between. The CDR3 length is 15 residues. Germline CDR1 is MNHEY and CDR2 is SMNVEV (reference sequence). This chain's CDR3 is CASSLVQGFNQPQHF. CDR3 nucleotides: TGTGCCAGCAGTTTAGTACAGGGTTTCAATCAGCCCCAGCATTTT.

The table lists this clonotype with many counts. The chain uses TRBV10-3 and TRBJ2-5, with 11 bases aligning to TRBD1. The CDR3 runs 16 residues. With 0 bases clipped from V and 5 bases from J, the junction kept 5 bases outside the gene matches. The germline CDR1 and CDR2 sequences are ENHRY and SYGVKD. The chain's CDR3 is CAISESRTGGAETQYF. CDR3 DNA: TGTGCCATCAGTGAGTCCAGGACAGGGGGCGCCGAGACCCAGTACTTC.